This TCR beta chain was profiled in a study of T cell repertoires in cytomegalovirus infection. Overall study: Public signatures in TCR beta pointed to CMV infection and matching HLA type. Study-wide points: Cumulative public TCR beta family frequency identified CMV carriers with the relevant HLA. It was HLA-C-restricted CMV-specific TCR beta clonotypes that dominated the response ex vivo.

TCRdb reprocessed the reads with MiXCR, giving one entry per CDR3 protein. The top ten hold roughly a quarter of the sample, which has 500,000 to 600,000 distinct CDR3 sequences, 15% to 20% seen once. In this sample, this clonotype turned up a few times. The antigen is undetermined. Germline assignment: CDR1 SQVTM and CDR2 ANQGSEA. Trimming removed 4 bases from V and 5 bases from J; junction bases left unmatched: 7. The CDR3 runs to 14 residues. The receptor's source is a human donor in good health (CMV status not recorded). Some clones in this sample may be carry-over from other donors' samples. The sample taken for sequencing was CD8+ T cells from PBMCs. The chain recombines TRBV29-1 with TRBJ2-2; TRBD1 agrees at 7 bases. This CDR3 reads CSVVGQKFTGELFF. The DNA for the CDR3 is TGCAGCGTTGTGGGACAGAAGTTTACCGGGGAGCTGTTTTTT.